The TCR beta chain described here comes from a study of glioma-infiltrating T cells after dendritic cell vaccination. Study overall: Samples are from glioblastoma patients in Phase I and II dendritic cell vaccine trials.

CDR3 length equals 14 residues. Germline V CDR1 and CDR2: SNHLY, FYNNEI. V lost 9 bases to trimming and J lost 2 bases; unmatched junction nucleotides: 3. Primers: 60 V beta forward and 13 J beta reverse. The data were produced by immunoSEQ multiplex PCR, yet TCRdb's version contains in-frame clones alone and is incomplete. The sample has about 92,000 clones; 70% to 90% are singletons. Specimen: blood, collected before dendritic cell vaccination. The receptor comes from a human donor with glioblastoma. V usage is TRBV2 and J usage is TRBJ2-1, with 11 bases aligning to TRBD1. The CDR3, as DNA: TGTGCCAGTAGGACAGGGGGCGCCTACAATGAGCAGTTCTTC. Residues: CASRTGGAYNEQFF. Supplemented by reference TRBV2 and TRBJ2-1, the full variable domain reads EPEVTQTPSHQVTQMGQEVILRCVPISNHLYFYWYRQILGQKVEFLVSFYNNEISEKSEIFDDQFSVERPDGSNFTLKIRSTKLEDSAMYFCASRTGGAYNEQFFGPGTRLTVL.